The present entry profiles one T cell receptor (beta chain) with its context. Its antigen is as yet unknown. CDR3 length: 12 residues. In germline, CDR1 is MDHEN, CDR2 SYDVKM. Naive CD8 cells were CD45RO-negative, positively selected for CCR7, excluding terminally differentiated effector memory CD45RA+ cells. The sample originates from a study of shared clonotypes between healthy human individuals. The study, taken as a whole, reports: In several donors, around 5% of naive CD4 clonotypes appeared in common.

Genomic DNA per cell subset filled all wells of several immunoSEQ plates. Produced via immunoSEQ multiplex PCR; TCRdb's table is partial and in-frame only. The table includes more than 500,000 clones, 95% detected once. The clonotype comes from a woman aged 25 to 39 in good health. V is TRBV28 and J is TRBJ2-5; D is unresolved. The end of the DNA aligns better with TRBJ2-7, so the J call may be wrong. The sequenced sample consisted of naive CD8+ T cells sorted from blood. CDR3 protein: CASSTNSYEQYF. CDR3 DNA sequence: TGTGCCAGCAGTACGAATTCCTACGAGCAGTACTTC.